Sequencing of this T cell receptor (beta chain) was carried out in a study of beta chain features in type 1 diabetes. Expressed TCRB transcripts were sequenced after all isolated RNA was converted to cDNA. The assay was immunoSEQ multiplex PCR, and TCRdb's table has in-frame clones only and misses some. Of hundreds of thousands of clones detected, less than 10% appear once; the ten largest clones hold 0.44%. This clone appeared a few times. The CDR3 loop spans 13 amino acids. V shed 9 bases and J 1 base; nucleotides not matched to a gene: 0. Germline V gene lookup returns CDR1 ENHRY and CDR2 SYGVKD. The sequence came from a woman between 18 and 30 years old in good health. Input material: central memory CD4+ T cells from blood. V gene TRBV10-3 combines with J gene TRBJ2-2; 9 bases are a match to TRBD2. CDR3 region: CAIAGGNTGELFF. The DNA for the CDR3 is TGTGCCATAGCGGGGGGGAACACCGGGGAGCTGTTTTTT.